The TCR beta chain under discussion was sequenced for a study of blood T cell repertoires in COVID-19. Overall study: The United States, Italy and Spain provided the acute and convalescent COVID-19 samples.

Generated by immunoSEQ multiplex PCR, the TCRdb table keeps only in-frame clones and is missing some. The sample lists some 240,000 clones, 65% to 85% seen once, with roughly 3.1% in the top ten. The CDR3 sequence is 15 residues long. Germline V gene lookup returns CDR1 SGHTA and CDR2 FQGNSA. Deletions cut 7 bases from V and 7 bases from J, with 20 bases between. Cohort allocation depended upon clinical history that participants reported. What the recovered Cohort 3 donors had was two negative PCRs, clearance, or symptom resolution. The sequence was obtained from a man aged 45-65 years who had recovered from COVID-19. The specimen sequenced was PBMCs or T cells enriched from blood (not recorded which). V is TRBV7-2 and J is TRBJ2-1, with D maybe TRBD1 (5 bases). The CDR3 loop is CASTQDPGYENEQFF. As DNA, the CDR3 is TGTGCCAGCACCCAGGACCCAGGGTATGAGAATGAGCAGTTCTTC.